This passage covers 9 T cell receptor beta chains from one sample sequenced in a study of cytomegalovirus exposure and HLA in healthy donors. The PCR contained 60 Vbeta and 13 Jbeta primers. The repertoire was sequenced with immunoSEQ multiplex PCR; TCRdb's copy has only in-frame clones and lacks some. The data show 90,000 or so clones, around 80% seen once. The sequenced material came from PBMCs. The receptors were sampled from a man between 45 and 60 years old in good health and CMV-seropositive.

This sequence joins TRBV28 and TRBJ2-7; D is undetermined. Trimming shortened V by 2 bases and J by 3 bases, and 14 bases separated the two germline ends. Germline V CDR1 and CDR2: MDHEN, SYDVKM. The CDR3 contains 15 residues. CDR3 DNA sequence: TGTGCCAGCAGTTTAGTCGGTCGTGGGCTCTACGAGCAGTACTTC. Protein product: CASSLVGRGLYEQYF.

The gene calls are TRBV7-2 and TRBJ1-2; no definite D call. Per the germline V gene, CDR1 is SGHTA and CDR2 is FQGNSA. This CDR3 spans 15 amino acids. Trimming removed 0 bases at V and 3 bases at J, with 11 bases between. The CDR3 nucleotides are TGTGCCAGCAGCTTAGCCCTCGGGGAGTACTATGGCTACACCTTC. Translation: CASSLALGEYYGYTF.

The rearrangement uses TRBV14 and TRBJ2-3; TRBD2 agrees at 11 bases. V shed 4 bases and J 4 bases; nucleotides not matched to a gene: 7. The CDR3 consists of 16 residues. Germline loops: CDR1 SGHDN, CDR2 FVKESK. The CDR3 is CASSPLDSGRADTQYF. In DNA form, the CDR3 reads TGTGCCAGCAGCCCCCTAGATAGCGGGAGGGCAGATACGCAGTATTTT.

The chain has TRBV30 and TRBJ2-7, with 10 positions matching TRBD1. Germline V gene sequence: CDR1 GTSNPN, CDR2 SVGIG (reference sequence). The CDR3 is 13 amino acids. J was trimmed by 7 bases and V by 2 bases; bases with no gene match: 5. This chain's CDR3 is CAWSRQGAGEQYF. The CDR3, as DNA: TGTGCCTGGAGTCGACAGGGGGCGGGGGAGCAGTACTTC.

The chain employs TRBV11-2 and TRBJ1-2; the D gene is possibly TRBD1 (5 bases). Trimming removed 0 bases at V and 2 bases at J, with 7 bases between. Germline V gives CDR1 SGHAT, CDR2 FQNNGV. The CDR3 spans 14 residues. CDR3 protein: CASSLDRGNYGYTF. The CDR3 DNA reads TGTGCCAGCAGCTTAGATCGGGGGAACTATGGCTACACCTTC.

This clone was observed a handful of times. The V gene is TRBV12-5, the J gene TRBJ2-2; maybe TRBD2 (7 bases). Germline V gives CDR1 LGHNT, CDR2 FRNRAP. Trimming shortened V by 7 bases and J by 5 bases, and 17 bases separated the two germline ends. The CDR3 runs to 15 residues. The CDR3 nucleotides are TGTGCTAGTGCGGCTGTGGGGGGGCCAACCGGGGAGCTGTTTTTT. Translation: CASAAVGGPTGELFF.

This clone was counted a single time. The gene calls are TRBV9 and TRBJ2-1; 7 bases fit TRBD2. V shed 5 bases and J 0 bases; nucleotides not matched to a gene: 8. The CDR3 runs 16 residues. Per germline, CDR1 SGDLS and CDR2 YYNGEE. CDR3 sequence (DNA): TGTGCCAGCAGTCTAAGCGGGATCAGCTCCTACAATGAGCAGTTCTTC. Its protein product is CASSLSGISSYNEQFF.

The chain combines TRBV18 with TRBJ2-1, with 7 bases that match TRBD1. The CDR3 is 13 amino acids. Unmatched junction bases numbered 3, after V lost 4 bases and J lost 6 bases. Germline CDR1 KGHSH, CDR2 LQKENI. The CDR3 spells CASSQDRVNEQFF. The CDR3 region has the DNA TGTGCCAGCTCACAAGACAGGGTCAATGAGCAGTTCTTC.

The chain carries TRBV12-5 and TRBJ1-1, with TRBD1 matching over 8 bases. The CDR3 consists of 16 residues. Germline V lookup: CDR1 LGHNT, CDR2 FRNRAP. The V gene end was trimmed by 3 bases and the J gene end by 0 bases; junction bases not matched to a gene: 6. The CDR3 DNA reads TGTGCTAGTGGTTTCCAGAGGACAGGGATGAACACTGAAGCTTTCTTT. Its protein is CASGFQRTGMNTEAFF.